The rows below give T cell receptor beta chains drawn from one sample of a study of identical twins. TCRdb re-called the 5' RACE reads through MiXCR, storing one row per CDR3 protein. The sample gives around 530,000 distinct CDR3 sequences, around 15% of which show up once; nearly 0.45% is in the top ten. This sample was also put to use in a study of yellow fever vaccine responses in identical twins.

Sequencing input: CD4+ T cells sorted from blood. Every receptor here comes from a woman younger than 35 in good health. Each CDR3 is given with its conserved first and last residue. The D gene is left open where the match is weak. Only part of the rows carry a size: once, few, many, or a class if the clone is expanded.

d_gene	j_gene	abundance	v_gene	len	CDR3aa	CDR3nt
TRBD2	TRBJ2-6	.	TRBV7-9	17	CASSRPGGVFGANVLTF	TGTGCCAGCAGCCGCCCCGGGGGGGTTTTTGGGGCCAACGTCCTGACTTTC
.	TRBJ2-5	few	TRBV20-1	14	CSAETGPNQETQYF	TGCAGTGCTGAAACCGGGCCTAACCAAGAGACCCAGTACTTC
TRBD2	TRBJ2-1	.	TRBV3-1	16	CASSQDWGGRNNEQFF	TGTGCCAGCAGCCAAGATTGGGGCGGGAGGAACAATGAGCAGTTCTTC
TRBD1	TRBJ2-5	few	TRBV14	15	CASSRTGWYQETQYF	TGTGCCAGCAGCCGGACAGGGTGGTACCAAGAGACCCAGTACTTC
TRBD2	TRBJ2-1	.	TRBV7-3	16	CASSLGPLAGGNEQFF	TGTGCCAGCAGCTTAGGCCCACTAGCGGGGGGCAATGAGCAGTTCTTC
.	TRBJ1-1	.	TRBV6-1	14	CASSGGTRNTEAFF	TGTGCCAGCAGTGGGGGGACACGCAACACTGAAGCTTTCTTT
.	TRBJ2-6	.	TRBV11-1	21	CASSLVGIPTQPGSGANVLTF	TGTGCCAGCAGCTTAGTTGGGATTCCCACACAGCCCGGCTCTGGGGCCAACGTCCTGACTTTC
.	TRBJ1-2	many	TRBV27	13	CASSLRQGYGYTF	TGTGCCAGCAGTTTACGGCAGGGGTATGGCTACACCTTC
TRBD2	TRBJ2-3	.	TRBV7-3	15	CASSLPRLAKDTQYF	TGTGCCAGCAGCTTACCCCGACTAGCAAAAGATACGCAGTATTTT
.	TRBJ1-5	.	TRBV20-1	12	CSARTANQPQHF	TGCAGTGCCCGGACGGCTAATCAGCCCCAGCATTTT
TRBD1	TRBJ1-2	.	TRBV10-3	13	CAIQGDSNYGYTF	TGTGCCATCCAGGGGGATTCTAACTATGGCTACACCTTC
TRBD2	TRBJ2-1	.	TRBV6-1	16	CASSPGLAGPTMEQFF	TGTGCCAGCAGCCCCGGACTAGCGGGTCCTACAATGGAGCAGTTCTTC
.	TRBJ2-5	.	TRBV5-1	14	CASSLDDRVGTQYF	TGCGCCAGCAGCTTGGACGATCGAGTAGGGACCCAGTACTTC
.	TRBJ1-5	few	TRBV12-3/TRBV12-4	14	CASSPRTVQQPQHF	TGTGCCAGCAGTCCACGGACAGTCCAGCAGCCCCAGCATTTT
.	TRBJ2-1	many	TRBV12-3/TRBV12-4	13	CASSLAGDNEQFF	TGTGCCAGCAGTTTAGCAGGGGATAATGAGCAGTTCTTC
.	TRBJ2-5	.	TRBV2	15	CASSGANLIQETQYF	TGTGCCAGCAGCGGAGCCAACCTGATACAAGAGACCCAGTACTTC
TRBD2	TRBJ2-3	few	TRBV20-1	16	CSATPIAGGPTDTQYF	TGCAGTGCTACCCCCATAGCGGGGGGGCCCACAGATACGCAGTATTTT
TRBD1	TRBJ1-2	few	TRBV12-3/TRBV12-4	14	CASSPGQGLGGYTF	TGTGCCAGCAGTCCGGGACAGGGGTTAGGTGGCTACACCTTC
.	TRBJ2-3	many	TRBV29-1	14	CSAAGLLSTDTQYF	TGCAGCGCTGCAGGTCTATTGTCCACAGATACGCAGTATTTT
TRBD1	TRBJ1-1	.	TRBV20-1	14	CSARPTGRGTEAFF	TGCAGTGCTAGGCCGACAGGGCGTGGCACTGAAGCTTTCTTT
TRBD1	TRBJ2-1	.	TRBV23-1	14	CASSQPQGAEEQFF	TGCGCCAGCAGTCAACCACAGGGGGCAGAAGAGCAGTTCTTC
TRBD2	TRBJ2-2	.	TRBV12-3/TRBV12-4	16	CASSLGSGRFAGELFF	TGTGCCAGCAGCTTGGGTAGCGGGAGGTTCGCCGGGGAGCTGTTTTTT
TRBD1	TRBJ1-5	few	TRBV7-8	19	CASSVRDRVVLGGNQPQHF	TGTGCCAGCAGCGTCCGGGACAGGGTTGTGTTGGGTGGCAATCAGCCCCAGCATTTT
TRBD1	TRBJ1-4	.	TRBV6-1	17	CASSTRDRGPSNEKLFF	TGTGCCAGCAGTACCCGGGACAGGGGTCCCTCTAATGAAAAACTGTTTTTT
TRBD2	TRBJ2-5	few	TRBV15	16	CATSRELAGRQETQYF	TGTGCCACCAGCAGAGAGCTAGCGGGACGGCAAGAGACCCAGTACTTC
.	TRBJ2-4	few	TRBV28	16	CASSLRGAGTKNIQYF	TGTGCCAGCAGTTTAAGGGGCGCGGGGACCAAAAACATTCAGTACTTC
.	TRBJ1-2	few	TRBV28	11	CASSSVSGYTF	TGTGCCAGCAGTTCAGTATCCGGCTACACCTTC
.	TRBJ2-5	.	TRBV6-5	15	CASSYGDKFQETQYF	TGTGCCAGCAGTTACGGGGATAAATTCCAAGAGACCCAGTACTTC